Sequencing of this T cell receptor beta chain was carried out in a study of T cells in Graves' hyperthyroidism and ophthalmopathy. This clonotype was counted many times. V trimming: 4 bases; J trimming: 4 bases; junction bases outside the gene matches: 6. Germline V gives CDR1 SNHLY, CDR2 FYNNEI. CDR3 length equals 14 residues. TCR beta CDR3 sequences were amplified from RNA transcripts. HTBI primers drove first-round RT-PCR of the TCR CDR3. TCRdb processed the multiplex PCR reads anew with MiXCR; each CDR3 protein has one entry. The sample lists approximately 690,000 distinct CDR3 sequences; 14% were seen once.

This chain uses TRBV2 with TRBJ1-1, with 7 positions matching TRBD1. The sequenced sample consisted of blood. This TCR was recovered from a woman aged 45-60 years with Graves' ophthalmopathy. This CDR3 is CASSVAGGFTEAFF. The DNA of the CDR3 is TGTGCCAGCAGTGTTGCAGGGGGGTTCACTGAAGCTTTCTTT. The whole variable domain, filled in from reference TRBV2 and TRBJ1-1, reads EPEVTQTPSHQVTQMGQEVILRCVPISNHLYFYWYRQILGQKVEFLVSFYNNEISEKSEIFDDQFSVERPDGSNFTLKIRSTKLEDSAMYFCASSVAGGFTEAFFGQGTRLTVV.